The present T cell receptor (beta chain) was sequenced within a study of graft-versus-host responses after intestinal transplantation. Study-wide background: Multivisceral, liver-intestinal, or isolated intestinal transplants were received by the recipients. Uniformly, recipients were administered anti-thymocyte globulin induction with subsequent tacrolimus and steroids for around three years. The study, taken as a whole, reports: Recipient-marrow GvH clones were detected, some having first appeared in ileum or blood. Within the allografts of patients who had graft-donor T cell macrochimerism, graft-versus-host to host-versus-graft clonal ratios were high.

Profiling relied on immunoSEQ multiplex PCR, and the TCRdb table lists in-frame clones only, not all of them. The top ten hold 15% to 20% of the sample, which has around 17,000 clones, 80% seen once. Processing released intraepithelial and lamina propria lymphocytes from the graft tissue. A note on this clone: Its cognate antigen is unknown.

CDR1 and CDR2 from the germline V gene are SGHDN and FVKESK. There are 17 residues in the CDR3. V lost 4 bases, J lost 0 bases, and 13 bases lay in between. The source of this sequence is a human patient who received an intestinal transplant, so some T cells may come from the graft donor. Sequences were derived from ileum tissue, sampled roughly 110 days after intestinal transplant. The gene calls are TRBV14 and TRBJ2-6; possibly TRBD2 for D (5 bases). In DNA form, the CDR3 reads TGTGCCAGCAGCCCGAACTTCGGGGTCTCTGGGGCCAACGTCCTGACTTTC. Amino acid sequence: CASSPNFGVSGANVLTF. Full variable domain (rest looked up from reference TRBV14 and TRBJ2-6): EAGVTQFPSHSVIEKGQTVTLRCDPISGHDNLYWYRRVMGKEIKFLLHFVKESKQDESGMPNNRFLAERTGGTYSTLKVQPAELEDSGVYFCASSPNFGVSGANVLTFGAGSRLTVL.